The clone carrying this T cell receptor (beta chain) has a handful of counts. The antigen remains unidentified. This record comes from a study of T cell repertoires in cytomegalovirus infection. Study-wide context: From public TCR beta signatures came an indication of both CMV infection and matching HLA type.

TCRdb fed the reads into MiXCR, producing one record per CDR3 protein. The table lists roughly 920,000 distinct CDR3 sequences, around a third of them singletons. V lost 3 bases and J 4 bases, leaving 7 bases between the germline ends. CDR3 size: 12 residues. In germline, CDR1 is SGHTA, CDR2 FQGNSA. This sample comprised cultured CD8+ T cells from PBMCs, obtained from culture after CMV antigen stimulation. The rearrangement uses TRBV7-2 and TRBJ2-7; D is uncertain. The receptor's source is a human donor in good health (CMV status not recorded). Some clones in this sample may be carry-over from other donors' samples. CDR3 bases: TGTGCCAGCAGCTTGCAGCCTTACGAGCAGTACTTC. The encoded protein is CASSLQPYEQYF.